These T cell receptor beta chains were read from a single sample in a study of Ad26.COV2.S vaccination and SARS-CoV-2 variants. The data were produced by immunoSEQ multiplex PCR, yet TCRdb's version contains in-frame clones alone and is incomplete. The sample includes around 300,000 clones, 85% to 90% seen only once; the top ten take about 5%. Source: peripheral blood, taken in a trial of Ad26.COV2.S vaccine versus placebo. These receptors were collected from a person aged 18-60 years who received the Ad26.COV2.S COVID-19 vaccine or a placebo. The CDR3 runs from the conserved cysteine through the conserved F or W. A D gene is named only where the DNA matches it firmly. Where a row states a size, it is once, few, many or the class of an expanded clone; other rows omit it.

D gene	J gene	clone size	V gene	CDR3 protein	CDR3 DNA
NA	TRBJ1-4	few	TRBV12-3/TRBV12-4	CASSFGGEKLFF	TGTGCCAGCAGTTTTGGGGGTGAAAAACTGTTTTTT
NA	TRBJ1-6	NA	TRBV21-1	CASSEGGPNSPLHF	TGTGCCAGCAGCGAAGGAGGACCTAATTCACCCCTCCACTTT
NA	TRBJ2-2	NA	TRBV5-4	CASSLRGNTGELFF	TGTGCCAGCAGCTTGCGCGGAAACACCGGGGAGCTGTTTTTT
TRBD1	TRBJ1-1	NA	TRBV27	CASRGQAENTEAFF	TGTGCCAGCAGAGGACAGGCGGAGAACACTGAAGCTTTCTTT
TRBD1	TRBJ1-2	NA	TRBV5-4	CASSLVGGGQDYGYTF	TGTGCCAGCAGCTTGGTCGGAGGGGGACAGGACTATGGCTACACCTTC
NA	TRBJ1-5	NA	TRBV29-1	CSVEDGGRGQPQHF	TGCAGCGTCGAGGACGGAGGTAGGGGTCAGCCCCAGCATTTT
NA	TRBJ1-1	few	TRBV7-8	CASSLAPGRLGNTEAFF	TGTGCCAGCAGCTTAGCGCCAGGGCGTCTTGGCAACACTGAAGCTTTCTTT
TRBD2	TRBJ2-1	NA	TRBV9	CASSARISGLAGVENEQFF	TGTGCCAGCAGCGCGCGTATATCGGGACTAGCGGGAGTGGAGAATGAGCAGTTCTTC
TRBD1	TRBJ1-2	once	TRBV30	CAWRPNRGGANYGYTF	TGTGCCTGGAGACCAAACAGGGGAGGTGCCAACTATGGCTACACCTTC
NA	TRBJ2-5	NA	TRBV7-8	CASSLTYTETQYF	TGTGCCAGCAGCTTAACATACACAGAGACCCAGTACTTC
NA	TRBJ1-2	NA	TRBV12-3/TRBV12-4	CASSLTNYGYTF	TGTGCCAGCAGTCTAACTAACTATGGCTACACCTTC
TRBD2	TRBJ2-2	NA	TRBV13	CASSFGPLRLAGVIGELFF	TGTGCCAGCAGCTTCGGACCGTTGAGACTAGCGGGAGTGATCGGGGAGCTGTTTTTT
NA	TRBJ1-5	NA	TRBV6-5	CASRQESNQPQHF	TGTGCCAGCAGACAGGAGAGCAATCAGCCCCAGCATTTT
TRBD1	TRBJ1-2	NA	TRBV3-1/TRBV3-2	CASRTSGGYYGYTF	TGTGCCAGCAGAACCTCAGGGGGCTACTATGGCTACACCTTC
NA	TRBJ2-7	NA	TRBV19	CASSTGTGAYEQYF	TGTGCCAGTAGTACTGGGACGGGAGCCTACGAGCAGTACTTC
TRBD1	TRBJ2-5	NA	TRBV15	CATSRERGQGLETQYF	TGTGCCACCAGCAGAGAAAGGGGACAGGGACTAGAGACCCAGTACTTC
NA	TRBJ1-2	few	TRBV7-6	CASSGDPSGGLGDYGYTF	TGTGCCAGCAGCGGAGATCCCTCCGGGGGTCTGGGGGACTATGGCTACACCTTC
NA	TRBJ1-5	NA	TRBV18	CASSPGGTGAQGPQHF	TGTGCCAGCTCACCCGGCGGGACGGGAGCCCAGGGGCCCCAGCATTTT
NA	TRBJ2-1	NA	TRBV6-2/TRBV6-3	CASSRTRAVEQFF	TGTGCCAGCAGTCGCACCCGCGCGGTCGAGCAGTTCTTC
NA	TRBJ2-7	NA	TRBV7-2	CTSSYRSYEQYF	TGTACCAGCAGCTACCGCTCCTACGAGCAGTACTTC
NA	TRBJ2-7	NA	TRBV4-1	CASSRGTSYEQYF	TGCGCCAGCAGCCGGGGGACCTCCTACGAGCAGTACTTC
NA	TRBJ1-1	NA	TRBV4-3	CASSQLVQGRNTEAFF	TGCGCCAGCAGCCAATTAGTCCAGGGACGGAACACTGAAGCTTTCTTT
NA	TRBJ1-5	NA	TRBV10-3	CAISDSNSNQPQHF	TGTGCCATCAGCGACAGTAATAGCAATCAGCCCCAGCATTTT
NA	TRBJ2-5	NA	TRBV7-6	CASIREGGQETQYF	TGTGCCAGCATACGAGAAGGTGGCCAAGAGACCCAGTACTTC
NA	TRBJ1-2	NA	TRBV19	CASSERGDGYTF	TGTGCCAGTAGTGAAAGGGGCGATGGCTACACCTTC
NA	TRBJ2-1	NA	TRBV15	CATSRVDYPNNEQFF	TGTGCCACCAGCAGAGTCGATTACCCCAACAATGAGCAGTTCTTC
TRBD1	TRBJ2-2	NA	TRBV7-2	CASSSRDRKTGELFF	TGTGCCAGCAGCTCCCGGGACAGAAAAACCGGGGAGCTGTTTTTT
TRBD2	TRBJ2-3	NA	TRBV9	CASSGSGRAETQYF	TGTGCCAGCAGCGGCAGCGGGAGAGCAGAGACGCAGTATTTT
NA	TRBJ2-2	NA	TRBV19	CASLGYGELFF	TGTGCCAGTCTAGGATACGGGGAGCTGTTTTTT
NA	TRBJ2-1	NA	TRBV29-1	CSHPSGIGEQFF	TGCAGCCATCCCTCGGGTATAGGTGAGCAGTTCTTC
NA	TRBJ2-5	NA	TRBV7-8	CASSLGGAVWRGGETQYF	TGTGCCAGCAGCTTAGGCGGAGCGGTTTGGCGCGGCGGGGAGACCCAGTACTTC
TRBD1	TRBJ1-4	NA	TRBV18	CASSPGQGASEKLFF	TGTGCCAGCTCACCCGGACAGGGGGCGAGTGAAAAACTGTTTTTT
NA	TRBJ2-5	once	TRBV6-2/TRBV6-3	CASSWGRSQETQYF	TGTGCCAGCAGTTGGGGCAGGTCACAAGAGACCCAGTACTTC
NA	TRBJ1-2	NA	TRBV18	CASSQRIGEGYGYTF	TGTGCCAGCTCACAGAGAATTGGTGAGGGTTATGGCTACACCTTC
NA	TRBJ1-1	NA	TRBV7-9	CASVNLGNTEAFF	TGTGCCAGCGTAAACTTGGGGAACACTGAAGCTTTCTTT
NA	TRBJ2-7	NA	TRBV19	CASSIGVFSYEQYF	TGTGCCAGTAGTATTGGAGTATTCTCCTACGAGCAGTACTTC
NA	TRBJ1-2	NA	TRBV10-3	CAISETGSSPYGYTF	TGTGCCATCAGTGAGACAGGGTCTTCCCCTTATGGCTACACCTTC
NA	TRBJ1-6	NA	TRBV15	CATSRDGASSPLHF	TGTGCCACCAGCAGAGATGGGGCCAGTTCACCCCTCCACTTT
NA	TRBJ2-6	NA	TRBV9	CASSVVATFGANVLTF	TGTGCCAGCAGCGTAGTTGCGACATTTGGGGCCAACGTCCTGACTTTC
NA	TRBJ1-1	NA	TRBV12-3/TRBV12-4	CASSLDWAEAFF	TGTGCCAGCAGTTTAGACTGGGCTGAAGCTTTCTTT
TRBD1	TRBJ1-2	NA	TRBV28	CASSLTGGNYGYTF	TGTGCCAGCAGCCTCACAGGGGGTAACTATGGCTACACCTTC
NA	TRBJ1-5	NA	TRBV11-2	CASSLVEGVGNQPQHF	TGTGCCAGCAGCTTAGTGGAAGGGGTTGGCAATCAGCCCCAGCATTTT
TRBD1	TRBJ1-5	once	TRBV5-1	CASSYGTGGDGGNQPQHF	TGCGCCAGCAGCTATGGGACAGGGGGCGACGGCGGCAATCAGCCCCAGCATTTT
NA	TRBJ1-4	NA	TRBV2	CASSDRGILNEKLFF	TGTGCCAGCAGTGATCGCGGGATTCTTAATGAAAAACTGTTTTTT
NA	TRBJ2-5	once	TRBV15	CATSSHKGETQYF	TGTGCCACCAGCAGCCACAAAGGGGAGACCCAGTACTTC
NA	TRBJ1-2	NA	TRBV19	CASSVGAFYGYTF	TGTGCCAGTAGTGTCGGGGCTTTCTATGGCTACACCTTC
TRBD2	TRBJ2-3	once	TRBV5-1	CASSFQRGGTDTQYF	TGCGCCAGCAGCTTCCAGCGGGGGGGCACAGATACGCAGTATTTT
TRBD1	TRBJ1-2	NA	TRBV14	CASSQLQGAEGEDGYTF	TGTGCCAGCAGCCAATTACAGGGGGCCGAGGGTGAGGATGGCTACACCTTC
NA	TRBJ1-2	NA	TRBV6-5	CASRYSGAGYTF	TGTGCCAGCAGGTATTCGGGCGCAGGCTACACCTTC
TRBD1	TRBJ1-1	NA	TRBV28	CASSAGDRVSSEAFF	TGTGCCAGCAGTGCGGGGGACAGGGTCTCGTCTGAAGCTTTCTTT
TRBD1	TRBJ1-2	NA	TRBV11-2	CASSSTSGTGGYGYTF	TGTGCCAGCAGCTCGACCTCCGGGACAGGGGGTTATGGCTACACCTTC
NA	TRBJ1-2	NA	TRBV7-8	CASSTILDQNYGYTF	TGTGCCAGCAGCACAATCCTAGACCAGAACTATGGCTACACCTTC
NA	TRBJ1-2	NA	TRBV7-2	CASSFVGQLNYGYTF	TGTGCCAGCAGCTTCGTAGGACAGCTTAACTATGGCTACACCTTC
TRBD2	TRBJ2-3	NA	TRBV5-1	CASSRPTSGVTDTQYF	TGCGCCAGCAGCCGCCCCACTAGCGGGGTTACAGATACGCAGTATTTT
TRBD2	TRBJ2-5	NA	TRBV5-1	CASSPLAGGRETQYF	TGCGCCAGCAGCCCCCTAGCGGGAGGAAGAGAGACCCAGTACTTC
NA	TRBJ2-3	NA	TRBV27	CASSGLADTQYF	TGTGCCAGCAGCGGGCTAGCAGATACGCAGTATTTT